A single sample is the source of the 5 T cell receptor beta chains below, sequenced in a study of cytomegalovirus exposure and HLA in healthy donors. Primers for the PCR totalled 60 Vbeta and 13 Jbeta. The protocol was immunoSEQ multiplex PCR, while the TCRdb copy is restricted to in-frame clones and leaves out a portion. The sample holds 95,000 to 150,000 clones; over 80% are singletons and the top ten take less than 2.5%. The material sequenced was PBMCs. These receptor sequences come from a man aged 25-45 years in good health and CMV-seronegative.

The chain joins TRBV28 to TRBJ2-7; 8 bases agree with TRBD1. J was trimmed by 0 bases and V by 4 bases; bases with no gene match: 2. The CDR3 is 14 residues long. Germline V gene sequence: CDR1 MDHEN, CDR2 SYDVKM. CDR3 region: CASSSDRDSYEQYF. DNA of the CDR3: TGTGCCAGCAGTTCGGACAGGGACTCCTACGAGCAGTACTTC.

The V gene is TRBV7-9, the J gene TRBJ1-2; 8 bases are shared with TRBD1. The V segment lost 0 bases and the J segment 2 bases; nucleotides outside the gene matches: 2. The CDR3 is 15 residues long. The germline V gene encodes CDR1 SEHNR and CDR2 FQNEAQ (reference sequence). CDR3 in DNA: TGTGCCAGCAGCTTAGCGGGACAGGAAAACTATGGCTACACCTTC. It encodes CASSLAGQENYGYTF.

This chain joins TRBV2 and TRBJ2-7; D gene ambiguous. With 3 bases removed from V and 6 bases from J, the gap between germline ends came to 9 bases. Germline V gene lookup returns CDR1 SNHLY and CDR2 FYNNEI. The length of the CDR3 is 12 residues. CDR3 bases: TGTGCCAGCAGTGACGCGGCCTCCGAGCAGTACTTC. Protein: CASSDAASEQYF.

CDR3 sequence (DNA): TGTGCCTGGAGCCGGGATTCGAACACTGAAGCTTTCTTT. It yields the protein CAWSRDSNTEAFF. This sequence joins TRBV30 and TRBJ1-1; D gene uncertain. The CDR3 runs 13 residues. CDR1 and CDR2 (germline): GTSNPN, SVGIG (reference sequence). V was pared by 3 bases and J by 1 base, with 9 bases between. Combining the CDR3 with reference TRBV30 and TRBJ1-1 gives the whole variable domain SQTIHQWPATLVQPVGSPLSLECTVEGTSNPNLYWYRQAAGRGLQLLFYSVGIGQISSEVPQNLSASRPQDRQFILSSKKLLLSDSGFYLCAWSRDSNTEAFFGQGTRLTVV.

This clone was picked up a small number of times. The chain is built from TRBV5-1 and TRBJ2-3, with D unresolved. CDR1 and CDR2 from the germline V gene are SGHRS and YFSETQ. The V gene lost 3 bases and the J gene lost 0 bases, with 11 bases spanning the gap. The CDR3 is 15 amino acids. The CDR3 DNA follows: TGCGCCAGCAGCTGGGCCCCGTCTAGCACAGATACGCAGTATTTT. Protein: CASSWAPSSTDTQYF.